Each of the 4 T cell receptor beta chains below was sequenced from the same sample in a study of CD8 T cells in Susac syndrome. An amount of RNA that ranged from about 0.45 to 1 ug was reverse transcribed with random hexamers. One entry per CDR3 protein, called by TCRdb with MiXCR from the immunoSEQ multiplex PCR reads. The profile shows around 140,000 distinct CDR3 sequences, approximately 95% of them singletons. Sequences were obtained from CD4+ T cells from PBMCs. These receptors were taken from a human donor in good health.

This chain joins TRBV20-1 and TRBJ2-7; 11 bases fit TRBD2. The CDR3 extends over 15 amino acids. The germline V gene has CDR1 DFQATT and CDR2 SNEGSKA (reference sequence). V lost 2 bases to trimming and J lost 0 bases; unmatched junction nucleotides: 3. CDR3 amino acids: CSARPSGRPSYEQYF. In DNA form, the CDR3 reads TGCAGTGCTAGACCTAGCGGGAGGCCCTCCTACGAGCAGTACTTC.

The chain links TRBV3-1 to TRBJ2-1, with D uncertain. Germline CDR1 reads LGHDT; CDR2 reads YNNKEL (reference sequence). The CDR3 sequence is 15 residues long. With 3 bases removed from V and 0 bases from J, the gap between germline ends came to 9 bases. CDR3 nucleotide sequence: TGTGCCAGCAGCCAGGGCTGGAGCTCCTACAATGAGCAGTTCTTC. This encodes CASSQGWSSYNEQFF.

V is TRBV25-1 and J is TRBJ2-5; D is undetermined. CDR1 and CDR2 from the germline V gene are MGHDK and SYGVNS. Trimming took 4 bases from V and 1 from J, leaving 7 bases between them. CDR3 length equals 13 residues. DNA of the CDR3: TGTGCCAGCAGTGGACATTTCCAAGAGACCCAGTACTTC. This sequence encodes CASSGHFQETQYF.

This sequence joins TRBV15 and TRBJ2-1; D is uncertain. Germline values: CDR1 LNHNV, CDR2 YYDKDF (reference sequence). The CDR3 sequence is 15 residues long. The V and J ends lost 0 bases and 4 bases respectively, with 10 bases between them. The CDR3 region has the DNA TGTGCCACCAGCAGAGATCTTGGTACTTACAATGAGCAGTTCTTC. It yields the protein CATSRDLGTYNEQFF.